One and the same sample provided the 17 T cell receptor beta chains below, sequenced in a study of blood T cells in healthy people across ages. Sample-barcoded 5' priming and a J-beta primer mix drove a second PCR of roughly 6 to 12 cycles. One entry per CDR3 protein, called by TCRdb with MiXCR from the 5' RACE reads. Altogether hundreds of thousands of distinct CDR3 sequences are present, less than 45% being singletons, with the ten largest covering about 30%. Sequenced: blood. These TCRs come from a man aged 80 or over in good health.

This chain uses TRBV4-3 with TRBJ2-1; a weak D match, TRBD2 (6 bases). V was cut by 0 bases and J by 5 bases, with 14 bases left in between. Per the germline V gene, CDR1 is LGHNA and CDR2 is YSLEER. The CDR3 has 16 residues. CDR3 in DNA: TGCGCCAGCAGCCAAGACTATGCGGGAATGGACAATGAGCAGTTCTTC. This codes for CASSQDYAGMDNEQFF.

This clonotype came up many times. The V and J genes are TRBV5-1 and TRBJ2-5; no definite D call. Deletions cut 1 base from V and 1 base from J, with 11 bases between. The CDR3 is 15 amino acids. The germline CDR1 and CDR2 sequences are SGHRS and YFSETQ. CDR3 amino acids: CASSLPGYIQETQYF. CDR3 DNA: TGCGCCAGCAGCTTGCCAGGCTACATCCAAGAGACCCAGTACTTC.

The chain joins TRBV7-2 to TRBJ2-5, with 9 bases fitting TRBD1. The CDR3 contains 15 residues. Germline-derived CDR1 and CDR2 are SGHTA and FQGNSA. The V gene end was trimmed by 5 bases and the J gene end by 11 bases; junction bases not matched to a gene: 15. The CDR3 reads CASSDRTGEDNEQYF. In nucleotides, the CDR3 is TGTGCCAGCAGCGACCGGACAGGGGAGGACAATGAGCAGTACTTC.

This chain joins TRBV3-1 and TRBJ2-3; the match to TRBD1 covers 9 bases. V was pared by 3 bases and J by 10 bases, with 11 bases of the junction left unmatched. The germline gives CDR1 LGHDT, CDR2 YNNKEL (reference sequence). This CDR3 is 15 amino acids long. CDR3 in DNA: TGTGCCAGCAGCCATAGGACAGGGGCCCAGGATGCGCAGTATTTT. It translates to CASSHRTGAQDAQYF.

This clonotype was recorded at least ten times. V is TRBV6-2 or TRBV6-3 and J is TRBJ2-7, with TRBD1 matching 10 bases. Per the germline V gene, CDR1 is MNHEY and CDR2 is SVGEGT. V was clipped by 2 bases and J by 2 bases; unmatched bases: 0. This CDR3 comprises 14 residues. The CDR3 region is CASSYGQGAYEQYF. The CDR3 bases are TGTGCCAGCAGTTACGGACAGGGGGCCTACGAGCAGTACTTC.

This clonotype was seen a handful of times. CDR3 bases: TGCAGTGCCCAAGACAGGGGAGGGGCCAACGTCCTGACTTTC. Protein product: CSAQDRGGANVLTF. The rearrangement uses TRBV20-1 and TRBJ2-6; 8 positions agree with TRBD1. The J segment lost 4 bases and the V segment lost 6 bases, leaving 5 bases of the junction unmatched. This CDR3 has 14 amino acids. The germline CDR1 and CDR2 sequences are DFQATT and SNEGSKA (reference sequence).

In this sample, this clonotype turned up a few times. The chain links TRBV20-1 to TRBJ1-5; perhaps TRBD1 as D (5 bases). The CDR3 totals 14 residues. Looked up from germline, CDR1 is DFQATT and CDR2 is SNEGSKA (reference sequence). Deletions cut 7 bases from V and 6 bases from J, with 19 bases between. This CDR3 is CSGEVGRPGQPQHF. The CDR3 DNA reads as TGCAGTGGGGAGGTGGGGCGCCCCGGTCAGCCCCAGCATTTT.

The genes are TRBV7-6 and TRBJ2-2; perhaps D is TRBD1 or TRBD2 (6 bases each). Germline V lookup: CDR1 SGHVS, CDR2 FNYEAQ. The CDR3 length is 15 residues. Trimming pared 6 bases from V and 1 base from J, leaving 12 bases between. The CDR3 loop reads CASSTGAGNTGELFF. The CDR3 DNA is TGTGCCAGCAGTACGGGGGCAGGGAACACCGGGGAGCTGTTTTTT.

There are a few counts of this clonotype. V is TRBV29-1 and J is TRBJ2-5, with 8 positions matching TRBD2. The CDR3 has 12 residues. Germline lookup yields CDR1 SQVTM and CDR2 ANQGSEA. The junction had 5 bases not matched to a gene; V was cut back by 6 bases and J by 5 bases. The CDR3 loop is CSVAGGGETQYF. For the CDR3, the DNA is TGCAGCGTCGCGGGGGGCGGGGAGACCCAGTACTTC.

This clonotype was seen ten or more times. V is TRBV12-3 or TRBV12-4 and J is TRBJ2-4, with 13 positions matching TRBD2. This CDR3 comprises 15 residues. J gave up 8 bases and V 6 bases, and 7 bases lay outside the gene matches. In nucleotides, the CDR3 is TGTGCCAGCAGACTAGCGGGGGGGCTTTGGGACATTCAGTACTTC. This translates into CASRLAGGLWDIQYF.

The J gene is TRBJ1-1, the V gene TRBV7-2, with a tentative D call TRBD1 (6 bases). Trimming pared 0 bases from V and 6 bases from J, leaving 11 bases between. The CDR3 has 14 residues. The germline V gene encodes CDR1 SGHTA and CDR2 FQGNSA. CDR3 residues: CASSLALGGAEAFF. The CDR3 bases are TGTGCCAGCAGCTTAGCGCTTGGGGGCGCTGAAGCTTTCTTT.

This clonotype was seen only a few times. J is TRBJ1-5 and V is TRBV6-2 or TRBV6-3, with 9 nucleotides matching TRBD1. This CDR3 has 16 residues. Germline assignment: CDR1 MNHEY and CDR2 SVGEGT. Trimming removed 4 bases from V and 4 bases from J; junction bases left unmatched: 8. The CDR3 loop is CASSSTGQGLNQPQHF. Written as DNA, the CDR3 is TGTGCCAGCAGTTCTACGGGACAGGGATTGAATCAGCCCCAGCATTTT.

This chain connects TRBV18 to TRBJ1-4; D might be TRBD1 (5 bases). This CDR3 comprises 17 residues. From germline, CDR1 is KGHSH and CDR2 LQKENI. V dropped 4 bases and J dropped 8 bases, with 23 bases sitting between them. DNA for the CDR3: TGTGCCAGCTCACTCTCCCGGGGCCGTGTCCCCGGAGAAAAACTGTTTTTT. It encodes CASSLSRGRVPGEKLFF.

This rearrangement joins TRBV29-1 to TRBJ1-2; 7 nucleotides align to TRBD1. Trimming at V came to 6 bases and at J to 5 bases, leaving 12 bases not matched to a gene. CDR3 length equals 14 residues. In germline, CDR1 is SQVTM, CDR2 ANQGSEA. As DNA, the CDR3 is TGCAGCGTCCAAGGTCGGCAGGGGGGGTATGGCTACACCTTC. Protein sequence: CSVQGRQGGYGYTF.

The rearrangement uses TRBV5-1 and TRBJ2-7; D is possibly TRBD1 or TRBD2 (5 bases each). The CDR3 is 15 residues long. CDR1 is SGHRS, CDR2 YFSETQ, per germline. The V end was cut by 3 bases, the J end by 10 bases, with 23 bases between. As DNA, the CDR3 is TGCGCCAGCAGCTACACAGGATCGAGGGGTGCAACCCAGTACTTC. Residues: CASSYTGSRGATQYF.

J is TRBJ2-1 and V is TRBV5-1; a weak D match, TRBD2 (5 bases). Trimming shortened V by 2 bases and J by 4 bases, and 13 bases separated the two germline ends. This CDR3 region has 15 residues. The germline V gene encodes CDR1 SGHRS and CDR2 YFSETQ. The DNA for the CDR3 is TGCGCCAGCAGCTTATTCGGGGAGATATACAATGAGCAGTTCTTC. It yields the protein CASSLFGEIYNEQFF. Supplemented by reference TRBV5-1 and TRBJ2-1, the full variable domain reads KAGVTQTPRYLIKTRGQQVTLSCSPISGHRSVSWYQQTPGQGLQFLFEYFSETQRNKGNFPGRFSGRQFSNSRSEMNVSTLELGDSALYLCASSLFGEIYNEQFFGPGTRLTVL.

This chain links TRBV2 with TRBJ2-7; perhaps TRBD1 as D (5 bases). This CDR3 region has 14 residues. Trimming left V 3 bases short and J 2 bases short, with 11 bases between. Germline assignment: CDR1 SNHLY and CDR2 FYNNEI. The CDR3 reads CASSDRQPAYEQYF. The CDR3, as DNA: TGTGCCAGCAGTGATAGACAGCCAGCCTACGAGCAGTACTTC. The full variable domain, its missing parts supplied by reference TRBV2 and TRBJ2-7, is EPEVTQTPSHQVTQMGQEVILRCVPISNHLYFYWYRQILGQKVEFLVSFYNNEISEKSEIFDDQFSVERPDGSNFTLKIRSTKLEDSAMYFCASSDRQPAYEQYFGPGTRLTVT.